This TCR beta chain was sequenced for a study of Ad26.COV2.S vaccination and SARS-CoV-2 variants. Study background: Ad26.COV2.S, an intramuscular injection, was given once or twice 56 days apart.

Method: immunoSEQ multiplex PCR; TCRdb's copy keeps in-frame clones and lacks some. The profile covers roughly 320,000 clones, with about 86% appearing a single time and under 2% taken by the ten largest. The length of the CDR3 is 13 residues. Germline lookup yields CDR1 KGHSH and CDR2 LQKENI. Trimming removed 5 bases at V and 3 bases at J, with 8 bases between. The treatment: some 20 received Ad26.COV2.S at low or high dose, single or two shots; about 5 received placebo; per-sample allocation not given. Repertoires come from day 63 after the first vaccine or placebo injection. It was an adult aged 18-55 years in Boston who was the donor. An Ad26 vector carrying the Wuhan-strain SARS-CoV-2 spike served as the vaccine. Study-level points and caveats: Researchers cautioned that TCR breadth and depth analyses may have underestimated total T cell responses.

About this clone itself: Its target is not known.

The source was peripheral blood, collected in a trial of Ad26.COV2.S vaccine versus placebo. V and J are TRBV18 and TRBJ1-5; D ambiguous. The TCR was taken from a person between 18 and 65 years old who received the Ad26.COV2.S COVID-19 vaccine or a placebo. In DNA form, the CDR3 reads TGTGCCAGCTCAGGAGCGGTCAATCAGCCCCAGCATTTT. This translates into CASSGAVNQPQHF.